These 9 T cell receptor beta chains were sequenced from one sample in a study of CD8 T cells in Susac syndrome. RNA totalling roughly 0.45 to 1 ug underwent reverse transcription with random hexamers. TCRdb re-derived calls from the immunoSEQ multiplex PCR reads in MiXCR, one entry per CDR3 protein. Of some 200,000 distinct CDR3 sequences listed, roughly 94% are singletons. Sequencing was performed on CD8+ T cells from PBMCs. The receptor source for this set is a human donor with Susac syndrome.

This rearrangement joins TRBV5-1 to TRBJ2-1; D remains ambiguous. The CDR3 loop spans 14 amino acids. Trimming removed 7 bases at V and 5 bases at J, with 16 bases between. The V gene's germline CDR1 is SGHRS and CDR2 YFSETQ. CDR3 region: CASYVEDQDNEQFF. As DNA, the CDR3 is TGCGCCAGCTACGTTGAGGACCAGGACAATGAGCAGTTCTTC.

This chain uses TRBV5-1 with TRBJ1-5; D gene uncertain. Trimming shortened V by 0 bases and J by 5 bases, and 6 bases separated the two germline ends. Germline V gene lookup returns CDR1 SGHRS and CDR2 YFSETQ. The CDR3 extends over 13 amino acids. In DNA, the CDR3 is TGCGCCAGCAGCTTGGTTGTGGATCAGCCCCAGCATTTT. Its protein is CASSLVVDQPQHF.

This chain uses TRBV12-3 or TRBV12-4 with TRBJ2-5; D is possibly TRBD2 (6 bases). The CDR3 is 14 amino acids. The germline V and J ends were trimmed by 5 bases and 2 bases, with 12 bases remaining between them. The CDR3 DNA sequence: TGTGCCAGCAGTACGGGAGCCCCACAAGAGACCCAGTACTTC. The encoded protein is CASSTGAPQETQYF.

The chain links TRBV28 to TRBJ2-7; D may be TRBD1 (6 bases). Germline values: CDR1 MDHEN, CDR2 SYDVKM. This CDR3 spans 14 amino acids. The V end was cut by 6 bases, the J end by 3 bases, with 15 bases between. CDR3 residues: CASSNSDRNYEQYF. Written as DNA, the CDR3 is TGTGCCAGCAGCAACTCTGACAGGAACTACGAGCAGTACTTC.

The count of this clonotype is one. V gene TRBV25-1 combines with J gene TRBJ2-1, with unresolved D. The CDR3 extends over 13 amino acids. V was clipped by 8 bases and J by 0 bases, with 8 bases between them. CDR1 is MGHDK and CDR2 is SYGVNS in the germline V gene. The CDR3 DNA follows: TGTGCCAGCGCGGTGAGCTCCTACAATGAGCAGTTCTTC. It specifies CASAVSSYNEQFF.

This chain uses TRBV12-3 or TRBV12-4 with TRBJ1-2; the D is unclear. The CDR3 totals 14 residues. V gave up 2 bases and J gave up 0 bases, with 7 bases separating them. Written as DNA, the CDR3 is TGTGCCAGCAGTTTACAGAGCTCTAACTATGGCTACACCTTC. It codes for CASSLQSSNYGYTF.

The chain carries TRBV19 and TRBJ1-4, with D uncertain. V gave up 3 bases and J gave up 2 bases, with 7 bases separating them. Germline V gene data show CDR1 as LNHDA and CDR2 as SQIVND (reference sequence). The CDR3 consists of 14 residues. Here the CDR3 DNA reads TGTGCCAGTAGTATCAAGCGGACTAATGAAAAACTGTTTTTT. Translation: CASSIKRTNEKLFF.

This sequence joins TRBV6-5 and TRBJ1-1; D perhaps matches TRBD1 (6 bases). The CDR3 runs 15 residues. The V gene lost 5 bases and the J gene lost 11 bases, with 24 bases spanning the gap. Germline lookup yields CDR1 MNHEY and CDR2 SVGAGI. CDR3 residues: CASSPWGLGLREAFF. In DNA, the CDR3 is TGTGCCAGCAGTCCGTGGGGGCTGGGGCTTCGGGAGGCTTTCTTT.

This chain connects TRBV20-1 to TRBJ1-4; 8 nucleotides align to TRBD1. The CDR3 extends over 14 amino acids. The V segment lost 3 bases and the J segment 8 bases; nucleotides outside the gene matches: 8. Germline lookup yields CDR1 DFQATT and CDR2 SNEGSKA (reference sequence). CDR3 bases: TGCAGTGCTAGGCCACAGGGGGTTTGGGAAAAACTGTTTTTT. Amino acids: CSARPQGVWEKLFF.